This entry is about one TCR beta chain. The antigen is not known. Time point in this sample: week 5, during vaccination. Alongside topical imiquimod, each dose of vaccine comprised 300 ug of mutant IDH1 20-mer peptide. The germline V gene has CDR1 ENHRY and CDR2 SYGVKD. The ends lost 3 bases at V and 5 bases at J; junction bases unmatched: 16. The CDR3 has 18 residues. These data originate in a study of a mutant IDH1 vaccine in newly diagnosed glioma. Study-wide context: Eight vaccine doses were administered to patients at weeks 1, 3, 5, 7, 11, 15, 19 and 23. The therapy given earlier, which was standard therapy, consisted of radiotherapy, temozolomide, or both, and most of the patients received both.

Here immunoSEQ multiplex PCR was the method, and the copy in TCRdb shows in-frame clones only, minus some. This sample has tens of thousands of clones, with 82% found just once. Study results and caveats: Induction of immune responses by the vaccine occurred in more than 85% of patients.

The TCR was taken from a woman aged 18-29 years with glioma. Some clones in this sample may be carry-over from other donors' samples. The starting material was PBMCs, obtained from a glioma patient whose treatment included an IDH1 peptide vaccine. The chain carries TRBV10-3 and TRBJ2-5; TRBD2 matches 9 bases. CDR3 sequence: CAISDYQRGVMDRETQYF. In DNA form, the CDR3 reads TGTGCCATCAGTGATTACCAGCGGGGGGTTATGGACCGGGAGACCCAGTACTTC.